This paragraph covers one TCR beta chain sequence. The antigen remains undetermined. Trimming cost V 3 bases and J 8 bases, with 16 bases left between them. Per germline, CDR1 SGHAT and CDR2 FQNNGV. CDR3 size: 14 residues. Noted treatment: some 20 received Ad26.COV2.S at low or high dose, single or two shots; a few received placebo; per-sample allocation not given. Repertoires come from day 63 after the first vaccine or placebo injection. Clones were sequenced by immunoSEQ multiplex PCR, and TCRdb holds only the in-frame ones, with some missing. In the table there are approximately 420,000 clones, around 87% of which are singletons. The sample is drawn from a study of Ad26.COV2.S vaccination and SARS-CoV-2 variants. Study-wide findings and caveats: Across vaccine and placebo recipients, the breadth of non-spike TCRs was similar.

The origin of this receptor is a person aged 18-65 years who received the Ad26.COV2.S COVID-19 vaccine or a placebo. This chain uses TRBV11-2 with TRBJ1-2, with a weak D call TRBD1 (5 bases). The input for sequencing was peripheral blood, taken in a trial of Ad26.COV2.S vaccine versus placebo. In nucleotides, the CDR3 is TGTGCCAGCAGCTTGACAGACAACGGTGGAGGCTACACCTTC. Amino acid sequence: CASSLTDNGGGYTF.